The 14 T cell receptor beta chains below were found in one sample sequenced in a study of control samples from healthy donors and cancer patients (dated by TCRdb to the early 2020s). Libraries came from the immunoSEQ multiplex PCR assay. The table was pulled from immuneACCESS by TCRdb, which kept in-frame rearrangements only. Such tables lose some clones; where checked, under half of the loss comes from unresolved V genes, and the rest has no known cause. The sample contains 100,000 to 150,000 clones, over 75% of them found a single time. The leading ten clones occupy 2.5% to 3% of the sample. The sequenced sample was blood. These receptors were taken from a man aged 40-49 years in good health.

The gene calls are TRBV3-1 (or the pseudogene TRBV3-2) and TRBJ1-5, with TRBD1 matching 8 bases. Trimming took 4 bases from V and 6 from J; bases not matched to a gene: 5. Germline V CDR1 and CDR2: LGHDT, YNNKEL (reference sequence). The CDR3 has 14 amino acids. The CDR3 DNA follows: TGTGCCAGCAGCCTCGGACAGGGCGGTCAGCCCCAGCATTTT. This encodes CASSLGQGGQPQHF.

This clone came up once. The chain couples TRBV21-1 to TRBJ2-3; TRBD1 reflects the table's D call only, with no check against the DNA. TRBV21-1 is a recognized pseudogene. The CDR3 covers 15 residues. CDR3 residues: CASECPGILTDTQYF. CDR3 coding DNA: TGTGCCAGCGAGTGCCCAGGGATCCTCACAGATACGCAGTATTTT.

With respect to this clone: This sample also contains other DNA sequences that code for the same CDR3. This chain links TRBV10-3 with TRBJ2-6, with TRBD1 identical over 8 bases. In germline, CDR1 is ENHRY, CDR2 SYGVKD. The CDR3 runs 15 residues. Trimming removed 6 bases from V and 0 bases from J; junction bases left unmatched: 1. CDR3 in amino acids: CAISTGGSGANVLTF. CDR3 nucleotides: TGTGCCATCAGCACAGGGGGCTCTGGGGCCAACGTCCTGACTTTC.

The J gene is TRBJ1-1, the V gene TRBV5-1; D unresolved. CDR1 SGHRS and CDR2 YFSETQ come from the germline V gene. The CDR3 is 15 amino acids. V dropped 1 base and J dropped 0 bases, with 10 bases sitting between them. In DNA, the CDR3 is TGCGCCAGCAGCTTGTCAGAGTCGTTGAACACTGAAGCTTTCTTT. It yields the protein CASSLSESLNTEAFF.

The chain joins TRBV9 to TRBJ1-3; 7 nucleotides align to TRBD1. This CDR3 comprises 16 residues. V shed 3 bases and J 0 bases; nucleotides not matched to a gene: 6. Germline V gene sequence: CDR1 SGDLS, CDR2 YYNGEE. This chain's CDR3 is CASSAGTELSGNTIYF. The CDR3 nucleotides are TGTGCCAGCAGCGCCGGGACAGAACTCTCTGGAAACACCATATATTTT.

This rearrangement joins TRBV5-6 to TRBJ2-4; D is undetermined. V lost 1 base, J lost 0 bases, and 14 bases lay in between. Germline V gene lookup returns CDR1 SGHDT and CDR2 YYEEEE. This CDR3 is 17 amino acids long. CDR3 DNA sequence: TGTGCCAGCAGCTTGTTTTCTGCGAAGGAAGCCAAAAACATTCAGTACTTC. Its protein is CASSLFSAKEAKNIQYF.

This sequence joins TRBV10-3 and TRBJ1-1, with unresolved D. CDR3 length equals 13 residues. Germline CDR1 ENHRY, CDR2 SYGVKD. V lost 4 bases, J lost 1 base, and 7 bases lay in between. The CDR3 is CAISVQPNTEAFF. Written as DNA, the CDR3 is TGTGCCATCAGTGTACAGCCGAACACTGAAGCTTTCTTT.

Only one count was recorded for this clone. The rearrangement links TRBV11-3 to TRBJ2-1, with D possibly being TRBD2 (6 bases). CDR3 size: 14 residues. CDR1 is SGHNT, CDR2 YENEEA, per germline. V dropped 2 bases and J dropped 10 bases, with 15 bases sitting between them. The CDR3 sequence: CASSLRGGQGEQFF. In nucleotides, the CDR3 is TGTGCCAGCAGCTTAAGGGGAGGTCAGGGAGAGCAGTTCTTC.

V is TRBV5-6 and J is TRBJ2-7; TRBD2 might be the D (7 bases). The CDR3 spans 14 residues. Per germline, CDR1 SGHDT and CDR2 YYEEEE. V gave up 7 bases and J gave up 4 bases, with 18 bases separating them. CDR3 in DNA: TGTGCCAGCCTCCCCTGGGGGCGGGGGTACGAGCAGTACTTC. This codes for CASLPWGRGYEQYF.

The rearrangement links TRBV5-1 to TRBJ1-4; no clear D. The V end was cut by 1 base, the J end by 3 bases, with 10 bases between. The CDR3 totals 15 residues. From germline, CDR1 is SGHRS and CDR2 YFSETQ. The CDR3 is CASSLSTNANEKLFF. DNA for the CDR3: TGCGCCAGCAGCTTGAGTACAAACGCTAATGAAAAACTGTTTTTT.

The CDR3 loop is CASTPDRGYLNEQFF. DNA of the CDR3: TGTGCCAGCACCCCCGACAGGGGGTATCTGAATGAGCAGTTCTTC. The V gene is TRBV2, the J gene TRBJ2-1; TRBD1 agrees at 9 bases. The length of the CDR3 is 15 residues. Per the germline V gene, CDR1 is SNHLY and CDR2 is FYNNEI. The V gene end was trimmed by 7 bases and the J gene end by 7 bases; junction bases not matched to a gene: 11.

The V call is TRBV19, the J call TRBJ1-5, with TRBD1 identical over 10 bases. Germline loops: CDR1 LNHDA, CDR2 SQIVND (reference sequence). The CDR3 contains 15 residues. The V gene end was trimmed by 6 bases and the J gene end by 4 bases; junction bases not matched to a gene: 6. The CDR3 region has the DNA TGTGCCAGTAGCCCAGGGACAGGGGCAAATCAGCCCCAGCATTTT. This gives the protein CASSPGTGANQPQHF.

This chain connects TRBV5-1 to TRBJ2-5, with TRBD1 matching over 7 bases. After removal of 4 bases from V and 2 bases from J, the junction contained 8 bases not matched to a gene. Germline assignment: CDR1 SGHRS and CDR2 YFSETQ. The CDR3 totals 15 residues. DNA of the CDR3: TGCGCCAGCAGCACCCGGGACAGCCGACAAGAGACCCAGTACTTC. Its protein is CASSTRDSRQETQYF.

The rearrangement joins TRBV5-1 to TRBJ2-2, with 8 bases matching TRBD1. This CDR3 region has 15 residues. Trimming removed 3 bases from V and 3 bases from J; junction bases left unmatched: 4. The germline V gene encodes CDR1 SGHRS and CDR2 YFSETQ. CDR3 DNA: TGCGCCAGCAGCTCGGGACAGGTCCACACCGGGGAGCTGTTTTTT. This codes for CASSSGQVHTGELFF.